A selection of T cell receptor beta chains follows, all from one sample in a study of T-cell reconstitution after alpha-beta-depleted transplantation in children. TCRdb itself ran the PCR reads through MiXCR, one entry per CDR3 protein. The table records hundreds of thousands of distinct CDR3 sequences, roughly 15% of them present only once. The source was PBMCs, mostly from graft donor cells, collected 360 days after TCRalphabeta/CD19-depleted stem cell transplant. The receptors come from a male patient aged 10-17 years who had a stem cell transplant for acute lymphoblastic leukemia, so the T cells may come from the graft donor. CDR3s include the opening cysteine and the closing phenylalanine or tryptophan. A D gene is named only where the DNA matches it firmly. For some rows the clone size is stated as once, few or many, or as a class when expanded; others skip it.

>.|few|TRBV11-2|14|TRBJ1-6
CASSTRTESSPLHF
TGTGCCAGCAGTACCAGGACAGAGAGTTCACCCCTCCACTTT
>TRBD1|.|TRBV18|15|TRBJ2-1
CASSQDRGSYNEQFF
TGTGCCAGCTCACAGGACAGGGGATCCTACAATGAGCAGTTCTTC
>TRBD1|few|TRBV24-1|14|TRBJ1-5
CATSGTGGNQPQHF
TGTGCCACCAGTGGGACAGGGGGCAATCAGCCCCAGCATTTT
>TRBD2|few|TRBV20-1|14|TRBJ2-1
CSARGLAHYNEQFF
TGCAGTGCTAGGGGACTAGCGCACTACAATGAGCAGTTCTTC
>.|.|TRBV18|15|TRBJ1-1
CASSPPQGGDTEAFF
TGTGCCAGCTCACCACCGCAGGGCGGAGACACTGAAGCTTTCTTT
>.|.|TRBV7-2|15|TRBJ2-7
CASSPGSSQTYEQYF
TGTGCCAGCAGCCCGGGAAGCTCCCAAACCTACGAGCAGTACTTC
>.|few|TRBV4-1|15|TRBJ2-7
CASSQKSGRTGQQYF
TGCGCCAGCAGCCAGAAAAGCGGGCGGACAGGACAGCAGTACTTC
>.|.|TRBV3-1|14|TRBJ1-2
CASSQEGGGLGYTF
TGTGCCAGCAGCCAAGAAGGCGGGGGGCTCGGCTACACCTTC
>.|many|TRBV5-5|12|TRBJ2-7
CASTRGATEQYF
TGTGCCAGCACCAGGGGGGCAACCGAGCAGTACTTC
>.|.|TRBV7-3|16|TRBJ2-4
CASSLRGTTDQNIQYF
TGTGCCAGCAGCTTAAGGGGGACGACGGACCAAAACATTCAGTACTTC
>.|.|TRBV7-9|15|TRBJ2-1
CASSRIVGYYNEQFF
TGTGCCAGCAGCCGAATTGTGGGTTACTACAATGAGCAGTTCTTC
>.|few|TRBV19|14|TRBJ2-5
CASSISGVQETQYF
TGTGCCAGTAGTATCTCGGGAGTGCAGGAGACCCAGTACTTC
>.|few|TRBV12-3/TRBV12-4|14|TRBJ2-5
CASSLRGNGETQYF
TGTGCCAGCAGTTTAAGGGGGAACGGAGAGACCCAGTACTTC
>TRBD2|.|TRBV12-3/TRBV12-4|14|TRBJ2-7
CASSLGTTPYEQYF
TGTGCCAGCAGTTTGGGGACTACTCCCTACGAGCAGTACTTC
>TRBD2|many|TRBV5-1|13|TRBJ2-5
CASSGGLAETQYF
TGCGCCAGCAGCGGGGGACTAGCGGAGACCCAGTACTTC
>.|few|TRBV7-3|16|TRBJ2-3
CASSLLRVQHTDTQYF
TGTGCCAGCAGCTTATTGAGGGTACAGCACACAGATACGCAGTATTTT
>.|few|TRBV6-1|15|TRBJ2-2
CASTRGTVNTGELFF
TGTGCCAGCACCCGCGGGACAGTCAACACCGGGGAGCTGTTTTTT
>.|.|TRBV5-4|14|TRBJ2-1
CASSSVKWPNEQFF
TGTGCCAGCAGCTCGGTCAAATGGCCCAATGAGCAGTTCTTC
>.|.|TRBV11-2|14|TRBJ2-2
CASSLRVGKSQLFF
TGTGCCAGCAGCTTACGGGTGGGGAAGTCGCAGCTGTTTTTT
>.|.|TRBV11-2|16|TRBJ1-2
CASSSRLRHGPSGYTF
TGTGCCAGCAGCTCCCGACTCAGACACGGGCCTAGTGGCTACACCTTC
>TRBD2|few|TRBV7-6|19|TRBJ2-1
CASSPGLAGVVGSYNEQFF
TGTGCCAGCAGCCCGGGACTAGCGGGAGTTGTGGGCTCCTACAATGAGCAGTTCTTC
>.|.|TRBV12-3/TRBV12-4|10|TRBJ1-3
CATSSNTIYF
TGTGCCACCTCAAGTAACACCATATATTTT
>TRBD2|.|TRBV14|14|TRBJ2-2
CASSHLSGSGELFF
TGTGCCAGCAGCCACCTTAGCGGGAGCGGGGAGCTGTTTTTT
>.|few|TRBV9|15|TRBJ2-3
CASSVGTSNTDTQYF
TGTGCCAGCAGCGTCGGGACTTCCAACACAGATACGCAGTATTTT
>.|.|TRBV12-3/TRBV12-4|18|TRBJ2-7
CASSPGGRFQGVGYEQYF
TGTGCCAGCAGCCCTGGAGGGAGATTCCAGGGTGTTGGTTACGAGCAGTACTTC
>.|many|TRBV29-1|11|TRBJ2-2
CSVEGGGELFF
TGCAGCGTTGAGGGCGGCGGGGAGCTGTTTTTT
>TRBD1|few|TRBV12-3/TRBV12-4|11|TRBJ1-1
CASRPQGEAFF
TGTGCCAGCAGACCACAGGGGGAAGCTTTCTTT
>.|many|TRBV27|13|TRBJ2-7
CASSLLEGYEQYF
TGTGCCAGCAGCTTACTGGAGGGGTACGAGCAGTACTTC
>.|few|TRBV3-1|13|TRBJ2-7
CASSQAERRNLYF
TGTGCCAGCAGCCAAGCAGAGCGAAGGAACCTGTACTTC
>.|few|TRBV24-1|16|TRBJ2-5
CATSEGGTGSAETQYF
TGTGCCACCAGTGAGGGGGGGACAGGATCAGCAGAGACCCAGTACTTC
>TRBD2|.|TRBV4-1|14|TRBJ2-7
CASSLAGGGHEQYF
TGCGCCAGCAGCTTAGCGGGAGGTGGCCACGAGCAGTACTTC
>TRBD2|.|TRBV20-1|17|TRBJ2-1
CSARGWTSGGDYNEQFF
TGCAGTGCTAGAGGCTGGACTAGCGGGGGGGACTACAATGAGCAGTTCTTC
>TRBD1|few|TRBV19|13|TRBJ2-1
CASSISRGYEQFF
TGTGCCAGTAGTATCTCCAGGGGGTATGAGCAGTTCTTC
>.|.|TRBV18|14|TRBJ2-3
CASSPTAGTDTQYF
TGTGCCAGCTCACCAACGGCGGGCACAGATACGCAGTATTTT
>TRBD1|.|TRBV6-1|14|TRBJ2-7
CASRWDRASYEQYF
TGTGCCAGCAGGTGGGACAGGGCCTCCTACGAGCAGTACTTC
>.|many|TRBV7-6|13|TRBJ1-1
CASSLALGTEAFF
TGTGCCAGCAGCTTAGCCCTTGGGACTGAAGCTTTCTTT
>.|few|TRBV7-2|14|TRBJ2-5
CASSFSADQETQYF
TGTGCCAGCAGCTTTAGCGCCGACCAAGAGACCCAGTACTTC